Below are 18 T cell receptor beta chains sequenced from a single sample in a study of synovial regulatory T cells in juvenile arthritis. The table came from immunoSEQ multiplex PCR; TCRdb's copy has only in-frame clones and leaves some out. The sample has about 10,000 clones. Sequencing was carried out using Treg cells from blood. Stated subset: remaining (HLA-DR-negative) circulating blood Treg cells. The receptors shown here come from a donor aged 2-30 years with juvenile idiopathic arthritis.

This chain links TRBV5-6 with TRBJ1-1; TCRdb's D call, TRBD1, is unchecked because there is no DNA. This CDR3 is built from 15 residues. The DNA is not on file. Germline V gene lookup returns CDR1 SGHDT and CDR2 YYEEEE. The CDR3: CASSLAPTGTFEAFF. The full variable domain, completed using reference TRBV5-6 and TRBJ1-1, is DAGVTQSPTHLIKTRGQQVTLRCSPKSGHDTVSWYQQALGQGPQFIFQYYEEEERQRGNFPDRFSGHQFPNYSSELNVNALLLGDSALYLCASSLAPTGTFEAFFGQGTRLTVV.

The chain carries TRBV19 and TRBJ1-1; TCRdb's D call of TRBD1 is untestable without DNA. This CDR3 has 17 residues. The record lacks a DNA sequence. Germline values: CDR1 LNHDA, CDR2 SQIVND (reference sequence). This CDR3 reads CASSLPRQGRRNTEAFF.

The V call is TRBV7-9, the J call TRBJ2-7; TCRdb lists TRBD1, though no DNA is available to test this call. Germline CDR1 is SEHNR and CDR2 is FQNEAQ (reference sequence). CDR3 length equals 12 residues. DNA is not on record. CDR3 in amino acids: CASGDRVYEQYF. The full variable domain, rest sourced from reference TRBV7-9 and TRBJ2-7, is DTGVSQNPRHKITKRGQNVTFRCDPISEHNRLYWYRQTLGQGPEFLTYFQNEAQLEKSRLLSDRFSAERPKGSFSTLEIQRTEQGDSAMYLCASGDRVYEQYFGPGTRLTVT.

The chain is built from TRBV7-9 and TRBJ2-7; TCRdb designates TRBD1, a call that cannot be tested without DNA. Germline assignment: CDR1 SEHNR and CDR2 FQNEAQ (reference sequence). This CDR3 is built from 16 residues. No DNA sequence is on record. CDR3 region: CASSLALGGGVYEQYF. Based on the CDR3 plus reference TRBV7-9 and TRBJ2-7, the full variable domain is DTGVSQNPRHKITKRGQNVTFRCDPISEHNRLYWYRQTLGQGPEFLTYFQNEAQLEKSRLLSDRFSAERPKGSFSTLEIQRTEQGDSAMYLCASSLALGGGVYEQYFGPGTRLTVT.

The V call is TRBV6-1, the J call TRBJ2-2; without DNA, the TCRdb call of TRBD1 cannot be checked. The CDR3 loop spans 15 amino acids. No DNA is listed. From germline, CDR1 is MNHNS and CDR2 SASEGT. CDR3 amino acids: CASSEDRVPAGELFF.

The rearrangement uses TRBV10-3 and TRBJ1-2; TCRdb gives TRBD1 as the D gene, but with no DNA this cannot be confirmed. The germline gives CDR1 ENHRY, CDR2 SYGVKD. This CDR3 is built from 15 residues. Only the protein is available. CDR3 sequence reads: CAISDRNREGYGYTF.

The CDR3 region is CASRHRTLDSNQPQHF. The V call is TRBV27, the J call TRBJ1-5; the TCRdb call, TRBD1, lacks DNA for checking. This CDR3 is built from 16 residues. No DNA has been recorded. Germline V CDR1 and CDR2: MNHEY, SMNVEV (reference sequence).

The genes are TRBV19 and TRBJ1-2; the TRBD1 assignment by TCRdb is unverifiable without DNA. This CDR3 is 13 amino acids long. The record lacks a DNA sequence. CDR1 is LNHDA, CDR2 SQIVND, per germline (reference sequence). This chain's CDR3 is CASKPDRNYGYTF.

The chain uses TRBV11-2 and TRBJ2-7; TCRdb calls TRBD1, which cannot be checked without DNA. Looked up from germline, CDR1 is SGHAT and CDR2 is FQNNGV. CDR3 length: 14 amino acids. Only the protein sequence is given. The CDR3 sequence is CASSSRQGLYEQYF.

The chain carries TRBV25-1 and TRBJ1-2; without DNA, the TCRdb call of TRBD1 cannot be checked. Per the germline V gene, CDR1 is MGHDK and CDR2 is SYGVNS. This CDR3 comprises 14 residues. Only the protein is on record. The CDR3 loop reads CASTEGAGQYGYTF.

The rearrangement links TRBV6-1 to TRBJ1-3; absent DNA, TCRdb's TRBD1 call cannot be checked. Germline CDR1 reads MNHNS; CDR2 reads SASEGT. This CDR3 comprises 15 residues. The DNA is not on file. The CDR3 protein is CASSDLNRAGNTIYF.

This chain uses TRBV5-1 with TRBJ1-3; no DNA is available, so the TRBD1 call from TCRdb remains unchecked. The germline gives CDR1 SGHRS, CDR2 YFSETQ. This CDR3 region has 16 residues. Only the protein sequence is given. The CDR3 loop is CASSLVGHVSGNTIYF.

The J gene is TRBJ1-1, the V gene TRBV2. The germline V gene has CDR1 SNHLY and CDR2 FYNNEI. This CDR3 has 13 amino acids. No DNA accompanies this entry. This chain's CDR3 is CASSFALNTEAFF.

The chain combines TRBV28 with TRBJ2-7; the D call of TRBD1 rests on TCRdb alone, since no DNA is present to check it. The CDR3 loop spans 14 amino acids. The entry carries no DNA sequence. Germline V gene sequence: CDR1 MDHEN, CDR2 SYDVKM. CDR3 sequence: CASSLLGTGFGGYF.

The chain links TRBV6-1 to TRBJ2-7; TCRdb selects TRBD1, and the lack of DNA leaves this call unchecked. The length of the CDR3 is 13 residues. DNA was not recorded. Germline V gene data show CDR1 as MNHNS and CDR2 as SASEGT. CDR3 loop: CASRYRVQYEQYF.

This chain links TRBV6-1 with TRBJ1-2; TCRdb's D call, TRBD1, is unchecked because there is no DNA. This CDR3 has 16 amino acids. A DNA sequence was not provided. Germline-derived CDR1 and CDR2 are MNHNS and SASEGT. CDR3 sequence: CASSETGRGFNYGYTF.

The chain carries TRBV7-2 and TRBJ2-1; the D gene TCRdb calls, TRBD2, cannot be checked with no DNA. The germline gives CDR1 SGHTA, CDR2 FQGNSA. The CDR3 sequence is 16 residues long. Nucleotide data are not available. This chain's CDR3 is CASSLAGGSSFNEQFF.

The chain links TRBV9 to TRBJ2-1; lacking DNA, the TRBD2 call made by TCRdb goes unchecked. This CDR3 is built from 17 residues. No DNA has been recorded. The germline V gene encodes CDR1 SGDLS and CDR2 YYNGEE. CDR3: CASSAGVTSAPRGEQFF.